The rows below give T cell receptor beta chains drawn from one sample of a study of blood T cells in healthy people across ages. TCRdb re-called the 5' RACE reads with MiXCR, one entry per CDR3 protein. This table holds around 990,000 distinct CDR3 sequences, around two fifths found once. The sequenced material came from blood. These receptors originate from a man younger than 35 in good health. Both conserved end residues are part of each CDR3. The D gene is left open where the match is weak. For some rows the clone size is stated as once, few or many, or as a class when expanded; others skip it.

d_gene	abundance	v_gene	j_gene	CDR3nt	CDR3aa
NA	NA	TRBV28	TRBJ1-2	TGTGCCAGCAGTTTAGCGGGACACCTTCGGGACTATGGCTACACCTTC	CASSLAGHLRDYGYTF
TRBD1	many	TRBV6-1	TRBJ2-7	TGTGCCAGCAGTGAAGCGACAGGGGGCTCCTACGAGCAGTACTTC	CASSEATGGSYEQYF
NA	NA	TRBV3-1	TRBJ2-1	TGTGCCAGCAGCCGGACGGAGGGAATAAATGAGCAGTTCTTC	CASSRTEGINEQFF
TRBD1	NA	TRBV7-2	TRBJ2-2	TGTGCCAGCAGCTACAGGGGTGACGGGGAGCTGTTTTTT	CASSYRGDGELFF
TRBD1	NA	TRBV13	TRBJ1-2	TGTGCCAGCAGCTCTGGGACAGTTTTGGACTATGGCTACACCTTC	CASSSGTVLDYGYTF
NA	few	TRBV5-1	TRBJ2-5	TGCGCCAGCAGCTTGGATTGGTCAACGGAGACCCAGTACTTC	CASSLDWSTETQYF
NA	NA	TRBV19	TRBJ2-6	TGTGCCAGTACGACGGCGTCTCTTATCTCTGGGGCCAACGTCCTGACTTTC	CASTTASLISGANVLTF
NA	NA	TRBV7-9	TRBJ1-1	TGTGCCAGCAGTCCCGGGACATGGGCTGAAGCTTTCTTT	CASSPGTWAEAFF
TRBD1	NA	TRBV12-3/TRBV12-4	TRBJ2-3	TGTGCCAGCAGCACCGGGACAGTTAGCACAGATATGCAGTATTTT	CASSTGTVSTDMQYF
TRBD2	NA	TRBV14	TRBJ2-1	TGTGCCAGCAGCCAAAGAGACCTAATGGGGGGGGGCTACAATGAGCAGTTCTTC	CASSQRDLMGGGYNEQFF
NA	NA	TRBV6-5	TRBJ1-6	TGTGCCAGCAGTTCCCTCGCGGCCAGCTCCTATAATTCACCCCTCCACTTT	CASSSLAASSYNSPLHF
NA	NA	TRBV19	TRBJ1-5	TGTGCCAGTAGTATAGAGGGTGATCAGCCCCAGCATTTT	CASSIEGDQPQHF
NA	NA	TRBV21-1	TRBJ1-2	TGTGCCAGCAGCAAAAGTTGGCGACAGGGTTGGATTATTGGCTACACCTTC	CASSKSWRQGWIIGYTF
TRBD2	NA	TRBV5-1	TRBJ2-1	TGCGCCAGCAGCTTGAGACTAGCTGGGTACAATGAGCAGTTCTTC	CASSLRLAGYNEQFF
NA	NA	TRBV7-9	TRBJ2-7	TGTGCCAGCAGCCCACCCTTGACAGCCTCCTACGAGCAGTACTTC	CASSPPLTASYEQYF
NA	NA	TRBV7-2	TRBJ2-1	TGTGCCAGCAGCCGATACTGGGCTGAGCAGTTCTTC	CASSRYWAEQFF
NA	NA	TRBV7-9	TRBJ1-6	TGTGCCGGCAGCTTAACAGGGCGGAATTCACCCCTCCACTTT	CAGSLTGRNSPLHF
TRBD1	few	TRBV12-5	TRBJ2-7	TGTGCTAGTGGTTTGGTACACAGGGGCACCTACGAGCAGTACTTC	CASGLVHRGTYEQYF
NA	once	TRBV20-1	TRBJ2-5	TGCAGTGCTGGCGGGGTACCATTGCAAGAGACCCAGTACTTC	CSAGGVPLQETQYF
NA	few	TRBV5-1	TRBJ1-6	TGCGCCAGCAGCCGGGACACAAATAATTCACCCCTCCACTTT	CASSRDTNNSPLHF
TRBD1	few	TRBV6-2/TRBV6-3	TRBJ2-1	TGTGCCAGCAGCCACAGACAGGGGTATGAGCAGTTCTTC	CASSHRQGYEQFF
NA	many	TRBV4-1	TRBJ1-2	TGCGCCAGCAGCCCCACGGACAGCCGTAACTATGGCTACACCTTC	CASSPTDSRNYGYTF
NA	NA	TRBV12-3/TRBV12-4	TRBJ1-2	TGTGTCAGCAGCCTCACCGAGGACATAAGTGGCTACACCTTC	CVSSLTEDISGYTF
NA	few	TRBV7-2	TRBJ2-1	TGTGCCAGCACCCCTCGCGTGGATAGCATGGGGTACAATGAGCAGTTCTTC	CASTPRVDSMGYNEQFF
TRBD1	few	TRBV9	TRBJ1-5	TGTGCCAGCAGCGTAGGGGACAGACAAAATCAGCCCCAGCATTTT	CASSVGDRQNQPQHF
NA	NA	TRBV7-2	TRBJ2-7	TGTGCCAGCAGCTTAGGGTTTAGGGACACCTACGAGCAGTACTTC	CASSLGFRDTYEQYF
TRBD2	many	TRBV29-1	TRBJ2-3	TGCAGCGGGACCGCGGGGGATCGCACAGATACGCAGTATTTT	CSGTAGDRTDTQYF
NA	NA	TRBV4-1	TRBJ1-6	TGCGCCAGCAGCCAAGATTGGAGTTCACCCCTCCACTTT	CASSQDWSSPLHF
TRBD1	NA	TRBV15	TRBJ2-7	TGTGCCACCTCCGACAGGGAAATTCAAACCTACGAGCAGTACTTC	CATSDREIQTYEQYF
NA	few	TRBV9	TRBJ1-5	TGTGCCAGCAGCAAGGACCCCAATGAGCCCCAGCATTTT	CASSKDPNEPQHF
NA	few	TRBV5-6	TRBJ2-7	TGTGCCAGCAGCTTTGCAAATCTTTACTACGAGCAGTACTTC	CASSFANLYYEQYF
NA	NA	TRBV6-5	TRBJ1-1	TGTGCCAGCAGTTACCGGGGGACTGACACTGAAGCTTTCTTT	CASSYRGTDTEAFF
TRBD1	NA	TRBV25-1	TRBJ2-5	TGTGCCAGCAGGACGACAGGGGGCTCGAATGAGCAGTACTTC	CASRTTGGSNEQYF
TRBD1	few	TRBV7-9	TRBJ1-4	TGTGCCAGCAGCTGGACAGGGGGGGAAGAAAATGAAAAACTGTTTTTT	CASSWTGGEENEKLFF
NA	NA	TRBV5-1	TRBJ2-5	TGCGCCAGCAGTACGGACGGCCAAGAGACCCAGTACTTC	CASSTDGQETQYF
NA	few	TRBV15	TRBJ1-1	TGTGCCACCAGCAGATTCAGGGGGAACACTGAAGCTTTCTTT	CATSRFRGNTEAFF
NA	NA	TRBV2	TRBJ1-4	TGTGCCAGCAGTGATCAGAGGGACCCCGTTATGGAGGCTAATGAAAAACTGTTTTTT	CASSDQRDPVMEANEKLFF
NA	NA	TRBV4-3	TRBJ2-5	TGCGCCAGCAGCCAAGACTTTAGACTGCAAGAGACCCAGTACTTC	CASSQDFRLQETQYF
NA	once	TRBV9	TRBJ1-6	TGTGCCAGCAGCGACCCAGCAGGGGTCAATTCACCCCTCCACTTT	CASSDPAGVNSPLHF
NA	NA	TRBV6-5	TRBJ2-1	TGTGCCAGCAGTTACGAGGCTCAAAGTGGTGAGCAGTTCTTC	CASSYEAQSGEQFF
NA	few	TRBV7-3	TRBJ2-7	TGTGCCAGCAGCTCCACAGGGGAGGCCTACAATGAGCAGTACTTC	CASSSTGEAYNEQYF